This T cell receptor beta chain comes out of a study of blood T cell repertoires in COVID-19. Looking at the study overall: Samples came from the United States, Italy and Spain, spanning acute and convalescent COVID-19.

V shed 0 bases and J 0 bases; nucleotides not matched to a gene: 5. CDR3 length: 17 residues. CDR1 is SNHLY, CDR2 FYNNEI, per germline. Ages ranged from about 18 to 89 years, with residence in about 24 US areas. Clones were read by immunoSEQ multiplex PCR, and TCRdb kept only the in-frame ones, dropping some. The sample includes about 220,000 clones, 85% to 90% seen only once; the top ten take roughly 3%. The clonotype comes from a woman between 18 and 29 years old in a cohort exposed to, infected with or recovered from COVID-19 (not recorded which). J is TRBJ2-3 and V is TRBV2, with 8 bases aligning to TRBD1. Sequencing input: PBMCs or T cells enriched from blood (not recorded which). This CDR3 is CASSEARTGISTDTQYF. The CDR3 DNA reads TGTGCCAGCAGTGAAGCCCGGACAGGGATAAGCACAGATACGCAGTATTTT.